The 14 T cell receptor beta chains presented below share a single source sample, sequenced in a study of blood T cell repertoires in COVID-19. Clones were sequenced by immunoSEQ multiplex PCR, and TCRdb holds only the in-frame ones, with some missing. The top ten clones hold approximately 13% of a sample with about 15,000 clones, about four fifths of them seen once. The sequencing input was peripheral blood. The receptors were sampled from a man aged 60 to 75 with acute or convalescent COVID-19.

This clone appeared a single time. The chain recombines TRBV12-5 with TRBJ1-4; D may be TRBD1 (5 bases). CDR3 length: 15 amino acids. The germline V gene encodes CDR1 LGHNT and CDR2 FRNRAP. The V end lost 1 base, the J end lost 11 bases, and 17 bases lay between the germline ends. CDR3 loop: CASGLASDRPGKLFF. CDR3 bases: TGTGCTAGTGGTTTGGCCTCGGACCGGCCAGGGAAACTGTTTTTT.

This chain connects TRBV29-1 to TRBJ1-2, with D possibly TRBD1 on 5 matching bases. The CDR3 is 15 amino acids. Germline CDR1 and CDR2: SQVTM and ANQGSEA. Trimming took off 0 bases at V and 1 base at J, with 12 bases between the two ends. DNA of the CDR3: TGCAGCGTTGAAGAAGGGGCGGAATTTAACTATGGCTACACCTTC. This gives the protein CSVEEGAEFNYGYTF.

The chain links TRBV9 to TRBJ2-3; 12 bases are shared with TRBD2. This CDR3 is 17 amino acids long. The germline V gene encodes CDR1 SGDLS and CDR2 YYNGEE. J was trimmed by 5 bases and V by 0 bases; bases with no gene match: 7. CDR3 in amino acids: CASSVVSSGGAGDTQYF. As DNA, the CDR3 is TGTGCCAGCAGCGTAGTATCTAGCGGGGGGGCCGGAGATACGCAGTATTTT.

About this clone: This same CDR3 is encoded by further DNA sequences in the sample. V is TRBV19 and J is TRBJ1-3; D may be TRBD1 (6 bases). Germline V gene lookup returns CDR1 LNHDA and CDR2 SQIVND (reference sequence). The CDR3 loop spans 14 amino acids. The V and J ends lost 3 bases and 1 base respectively, with 7 bases between them. The CDR3 bases are TGTGCCAGTAGTATTACAGGGTCTGGAAACACCATATATTTT. This translates into CASSITGSGNTIYF.

The CDR3 bases are TGTGCCAGCAGCCCTCCGGGTCGGGGGTTCGACAATCAGCCCCAGCATTTT. It specifies CASSPPGRGFDNQPQHF. The chain joins TRBV7-4 to TRBJ1-5, with D maybe TRBD1 (5 bases). V was pared by 5 bases and J by 3 bases, with 20 bases between. Germline V gives CDR1 SGHVT, CDR2 SQSDAQ. This CDR3 is 17 amino acids long.

J is TRBJ1-1 and V is TRBV7-9; no reliable D call. CDR1 is SEHNR, CDR2 FQNEAQ, per germline (reference sequence). Trimming cost V 7 bases and J 1 base, with 13 bases left between them. The CDR3 runs to 14 residues. The CDR3 is CASKTPGENTEAFF. In DNA form, the CDR3 reads TGTGCCAGCAAAACGCCCGGGGAGAACACTGAAGCTTTCTTT.

V and J are TRBV7-2 and TRBJ1-2; no firm D call. V was shortened by 4 bases and J by 3 bases, with 9 bases between the two germline ends. There are 13 residues in the CDR3. The germline CDR1 and CDR2 sequences are SGHTA and FQGNSA. The CDR3 DNA is TGTGCCAGCAGCTCAGTTTCGTACTATGGCTACACCTTC. Amino acids: CASSSVSYYGYTF.

J is TRBJ1-1 and V is TRBV6-5, with 7 nucleotides matching TRBD1. Germline lookup yields CDR1 MNHEY and CDR2 SVGAGI. The CDR3 has 12 residues. Trimming removed 10 bases from V and 10 bases from J; junction bases left unmatched: 12. CDR3 in amino acids: CATLGTAGGAFF. The CDR3 nucleotides are TGTGCCACCCTTGGGACAGCTGGCGGAGCTTTCTTT.

The chain joins TRBV6-5 to TRBJ1-2; possibly TRBD1 for D (6 bases). CDR1 is MNHEY, CDR2 SVGAGI, per germline. This CDR3 has 13 residues. Trimming shortened V by 5 bases and J by 7 bases, and 14 bases separated the two germline ends. CDR3 loop: CASSKKGHRGYTF. The CDR3 nucleotides are TGTGCCAGCAGTAAAAAGGGACATCGTGGCTACACCTTC.

CDR3 sequence: CAISESARGNEQFF. DNA for the CDR3: TGTGCCATCAGTGAGTCTGCCAGGGGTAATGAGCAGTTCTTC. The rearrangement uses TRBV10-3 and TRBJ2-1; D is possibly TRBD1 (6 bases). CDR1 is ENHRY and CDR2 is SYGVKD in the germline V gene. The CDR3 extends over 14 amino acids. Deletions cut 0 bases from V and 7 bases from J, with 10 bases between.

The chain couples TRBV5-1 to TRBJ2-1; 8 bases align to TRBD2. From germline, CDR1 is SGHRS and CDR2 YFSETQ. Trimming cost V 3 bases and J 6 bases; bases outside gene matches: 11. The CDR3 spans 16 residues. This chain's CDR3 is CASSWGSASGPNEQFF. In nucleotides, the CDR3 is TGCGCCAGCAGCTGGGGGTCGGCTAGCGGGCCCAATGAGCAGTTCTTC.

The V gene is TRBV6-5, the J gene TRBJ2-1; D might be TRBD1 (5 bases). CDR3 length equals 15 residues. V lost 6 bases, J lost 2 bases, and 14 bases lay in between. The germline CDR1 and CDR2 sequences are MNHEY and SVGAGI. The CDR3 region has the DNA TGTGCCAGCAGCACGACCCTGGGGCCCTACAATGAGCAGTTCTTC. This translates into CASSTTLGPYNEQFF.

The chain joins TRBV6-1 to TRBJ2-7, with D possibly matching TRBD1 (6 bases). CDR3 length equals 15 residues. Germline loops: CDR1 MNHNS, CDR2 SASEGT. V shed 1 base and J shed 2 bases, with 12 bases lying between them. DNA of the CDR3: TGTGCCAGCAGTGAAGGATGGGGGCCTCCCTACGAGCAGTACTTC. Its translation: CASSEGWGPPYEQYF.

V and J are TRBV5-1 and TRBJ2-3, with D possibly matching TRBD2 (7 bases). Germline CDR1 reads SGHRS; CDR2 reads YFSETQ. The CDR3 is 15 residues long. V dropped 6 bases and J dropped 0 bases, with 14 bases sitting between them. CDR3 amino acids: CASKGGGLSTDTQYF. The CDR3 DNA sequence: TGCGCCAGCAAAGGGGGGGGGCTAAGCACAGATACGCAGTATTTT.